This TCR beta chain was profiled in a study of T cells in Graves' hyperthyroidism and ophthalmopathy. Study-level results: The model identified upcoming ophthalmopathy a median approximately seven months ahead of onset.

Germline CDR1 and CDR2: MNHEY and SVGEGT. The V end was cut by 5 bases, the J end by 5 bases, with 7 bases between. The CDR3 totals 12 residues. PBMCs were obtained from 9.5 to 10 ml fresh peripheral blood. Ten or more counts support this clonotype. The antigen is unknown. TCR beta CDR3 sequences were amplified from RNA transcripts. The study used the HTBI primer set for a first-round RT-PCR of the TCR CDR3. TCRdb processed the multiplex PCR reads anew with MiXCR; each CDR3 protein has one entry. This sample carries about 300,000 distinct CDR3 sequences, 25% to 30% of them seen once, and the ten largest clones take approximately 30%.

The receptor's source is a man aged 40-49 years with Graves' hyperthyroidism that later progressed to Graves' ophthalmopathy. This chain links TRBV6-2 or TRBV6-3 with TRBJ2-4, with D unclear. Source material: blood. The CDR3: CASSTAQNIQYF. DNA of the CDR3: TGTGCCAGCAGTACGGCCCAAAACATTCAGTACTTC.